The source of this TCR beta chain is a study of shared clonotypes between healthy human individuals. Overall study findings and caveats: Approximately 4.6% of naive CD4 clonotypes were shared across a handful of donors. Unshared clonotypes carried lower generation probabilities than those common to all four donors.

Data came from immunoSEQ multiplex PCR; TCRdb stores just in-frame clones and leaves some out. The data hold about 1,800,000 clones, with about 95% observed a single time. Positive CCR7 selection of CD45RO-negative cells yielded the naive CD8 cells, and terminally differentiated effector memory CD45RA+ cells were excluded. Per the germline V gene, CDR1 is SGHVS and CDR2 is FQNEAQ. The CDR3 loop spans 12 amino acids. Concerning this clone itself: The antigen is undetermined.

The rearrangement uses TRBV7-8 and TRBJ2-3; D could derive from TRBD1 or TRBD2 (5 bases each). This receptor was taken from a young man in good health. The sequenced sample consisted of naive CD8+ T cells sorted from blood. CDR3 amino acids: CVAGASTDTQYF. Written as DNA, the CDR3 is TGTGTCGCCGGGGCTAGCACAGATACGCAGTATTTT.